The 16 T cell receptor beta chains below come from one sample, sequenced in a study of PD-1 blockade in classical Hodgkin lymphoma. Time point here: cycle 4 day 1 (C4D1), after more than five weeks of nivolumab. Following autologous stem cell transplantation, relapse occurred in every patient, and exposure to brentuximab vedotin varied. Magnetic negative selection purified CD4+ T cells from thawed PBMCs. The repertoire was sequenced with immunoSEQ multiplex PCR; TCRdb's copy has only in-frame clones and lacks some. The sample includes 30,000 or so clones, 80% to 90% of them seen just once. The specimen was CD4+ T cells from blood, collected before the fourth cycle of nivolumab. All receptors derive from a human donor with classical Hodgkin lymphoma.

The rearrangement links TRBV5-1 to TRBJ2-2; possibly TRBD1 for D (5 bases). This CDR3 has 13 residues. Trimming took 3 bases from V and 3 from J, leaving 6 bases between them. Per the germline V gene, CDR1 is SGHRS and CDR2 is YFSETQ. The CDR3 region is CASSSRDTGELFF. Here the CDR3 DNA reads TGCGCCAGCAGCTCCAGGGACACCGGGGAGCTGTTTTTT.

The CDR3 is CASQAGGTDTQYF. The CDR3 nucleotides read TGTGCCAGCCAAGCGGGGGGCACAGATACGCAGTATTTT. The J gene is TRBJ2-3, the V gene TRBV28; 8 nucleotides match TRBD2. Germline V gene sequence: CDR1 MDHEN, CDR2 SYDVKM. The junction had 2 bases not matched to a gene; V was cut back by 8 bases and J by 1 base. The CDR3 has 13 residues.

This clone was counted a few times. J is TRBJ1-6 and V is TRBV25-1, with 7 bases fitting TRBD1. The V and J ends lost 6 bases and 9 bases, in that order; junction bases with no gene match: 2. Germline V gene lookup returns CDR1 MGHDK and CDR2 SYGVNS. The CDR3 contains 12 residues. In DNA, the CDR3 is TGTGCCAGCAGCCGACAGGGTTCACCCCTCCACTTT. Translated, it gives CASSRQGSPLHF.

This rearrangement joins TRBV6-6 to TRBJ1-1, with unresolved D. Germline V gene data show CDR1 as MNHNY and CDR2 as SVGAGI (reference sequence). Trimming left V 4 bases short and J 0 bases short, with 9 bases between. CDR3 length: 14 amino acids. The DNA for the CDR3 is TGTGCCAGCAGTTTTGAAAGAATGAACACTGAAGCTTTCTTT. Amino acid sequence: CASSFERMNTEAFF.

The chain couples TRBV5-1 to TRBJ2-5, with TRBD2 matching over 10 bases. Germline V gene sequence: CDR1 SGHRS, CDR2 YFSETQ. The CDR3 spans 15 residues. With V trimmed by 0 bases and J by 5 bases, 4 bases remained unmatched. For the CDR3, the DNA is TGCGCCAGCAGCTTGGAGAGCGGGGGGGCGGAGACCCAGTACTTC. Its protein is CASSLESGGAETQYF.

The chain combines TRBV5-1 with TRBJ1-1, with D unresolved. This CDR3 has 14 amino acids. Germline V gene sequence: CDR1 SGHRS, CDR2 YFSETQ. Trimming took 2 bases from V and 3 from J, leaving 11 bases between them. The CDR3 sequence: CASSFRVGDTEAFF. The CDR3 coding sequence is TGCGCCAGCAGCTTCCGGGTTGGGGACACTGAAGCTTTCTTT.

The rearrangement joins TRBV29-1 to TRBJ2-3; D possibly matches TRBD1 or TRBD2 (5 bases each). The CDR3 length is 11 residues. V lost 5 bases to trimming and J lost 8 bases, with 11 bases between them. Germline V gene data show CDR1 as SQVTM and CDR2 as ANQGSEA. The CDR3 loop is CSVKPGSTQYF. The CDR3 coding sequence is TGCAGCGTTAAACCAGGGAGTACGCAGTATTTT.

This chain uses TRBV19 with TRBJ1-5; 8 bases match TRBD1. Germline assignment: CDR1 LNHDA and CDR2 SQIVND (reference sequence). This CDR3 region has 14 residues. Trimming removed 7 bases from V and 9 bases from J; junction bases left unmatched: 11. The CDR3 spells CASTTGGGILPQHF. DNA for the CDR3: TGTGCCAGTACCACAGGGGGAGGGATATTGCCCCAGCATTTT. Supplemented by reference TRBV19 and TRBJ1-5, the full variable domain reads DGGITQSPKYLFRKEGQNVTLSCEQNLNHDAMYWYRQDPGQGLRLIYYSQIVNDFQKGDIAEGYSVSREKKESFPLTVTSAQKNPTAFYLCASTTGGGILPQHFGDGTRLSIL.

The CDR3 spells CAVLLAGRGETQYF. CDR3 DNA sequence: TGTGCCGTTCTACTAGCGGGCCGTGGAGAGACCCAGTACTTC. The chain combines TRBV5-4 with TRBJ2-5; 9 positions match TRBD2. With 10 bases clipped from V and 4 bases from J, the junction kept 11 bases outside the gene matches. CDR1 SGHNT and CDR2 YYREEE come from the germline V gene (reference sequence). The CDR3 covers 14 residues.

The J gene is TRBJ1-3, the V gene TRBV7-8, with 7 bases fitting TRBD1. Unmatched junction bases numbered 7, after V lost 4 bases and J lost 4 bases. The CDR3 covers 15 residues. CDR1 and CDR2 from the germline V gene are SGHVS and FQNEAQ. The CDR3 reads CASSSATGMGNTIYF. The CDR3 region has the DNA TGTGCCAGCAGCTCAGCGACAGGGATGGGAAACACCATATATTTT.

The chain has TRBV5-1 and TRBJ2-1; a possible D gene is TRBD1 (5 bases). The CDR3 covers 16 residues. Trimming stripped 4 bases from V and 3 bases from J, with 17 bases between. Germline V gene sequence: CDR1 SGHRS, CDR2 YFSETQ. This chain's CDR3 is CASSTIPKTVYNEQFF. The CDR3 bases are TGCGCCAGCAGCACCATCCCTAAGACAGTCTACAATGAGCAGTTCTTC.

The chain combines TRBV9 with TRBJ2-7; D not resolved. This CDR3 comprises 13 residues. Germline V gene data show CDR1 as SGDLS and CDR2 as YYNGEE. V was pared by 2 bases and J by 3 bases, with 9 bases between. The CDR3 DNA reads TGTGCCAGCAGCGTTACCCCGAACTACGAGCAGTACTTC. Protein product: CASSVTPNYEQYF.

In this sample, this clone turned up a few times. This sequence joins TRBV7-9 and TRBJ1-5; TRBD1 matches 7 bases. The junction had 4 bases not matched to a gene; V was cut back by 4 bases and J by 7 bases. This CDR3 has 13 amino acids. From germline, CDR1 is SEHNR and CDR2 FQNEAQ (reference sequence). This chain's CDR3 is CASSSQGGQPQHF. In nucleotides, the CDR3 is TGTGCCAGCAGCTCGCAGGGGGGCCAGCCCCAGCATTTT.

A single count supports this clone. The V and J genes are TRBV5-1 and TRBJ1-2, with 8 bases identical to TRBD1. The CDR3 covers 15 residues. With 0 bases clipped from V and 7 bases from J, the junction kept 8 bases outside the gene matches. Germline V gene lookup returns CDR1 SGHRS and CDR2 YFSETQ. This chain's CDR3 is CASSLGAGGDGGYTF. Written as DNA, the CDR3 is TGCGCCAGCAGCTTGGGGGCAGGGGGCGATGGTGGCTACACCTTC.

The chain combines TRBV5-1 with TRBJ2-1, with 13 bases lining up with TRBD2. This CDR3 spans 18 amino acids. The trim removed 0 bases at V and 8 bases at J, leaving 11 bases unmatched. Per germline, CDR1 SGHRS and CDR2 YFSETQ. The CDR3 here is CASSLVPTSGGAFYEQFF. The CDR3 nucleotides are TGCGCCAGCAGCTTGGTCCCAACTAGCGGGGGGGCCTTTTATGAGCAGTTCTTC.

This chain uses TRBV7-9 with TRBJ2-5; the D gene is possibly TRBD2 (6 bases). Germline V CDR1 and CDR2: SEHNR, FQNEAQ (reference sequence). The V gene lost 1 base and the J gene lost 9 bases, with 12 bases spanning the gap. CDR3 length equals 13 residues. CDR3 residues: CASSLVQEGPQYF. CDR3 coding DNA: TGTGCCAGCAGCTTAGTCCAGGAGGGGCCCCAGTACTTC. The full variable domain, in which reference TRBV7-9 and TRBJ2-5 provide the parts outside the CDR3, is DTGVSQNPRHKITKRGQNVTFRCDPISEHNRLYWYRQTLGQGPEFLTYFQNEAQLEKSRLLSDRFSAERPKGSFSTLEIQRTEQGDSAMYLCASSLVQEGPQYFGPGTRLLVL.